In its sample, the clone carrying this T cell receptor (beta chain) was seen once. The data originate from a study of cytomegalovirus exposure and HLA in healthy donors. V gave up 2 bases and J gave up 0 bases, with 8 bases separating them. CDR3 size: 15 residues. Germline lookup yields CDR1 MNHEY and CDR2 SVGAGI. TCRdb's table, derived via immunoSEQ multiplex PCR, lists solely in-frame clones and lacks some. The repertoire has 170,000 or so clones, 85% of them found once; the top ten carry 15% to 20%. The sequenced sample was PBMCs. V is TRBV6-5 and J is TRBJ2-1, with TRBD1 as a possible D gene (6 bases). The sequence came from a man between 18 and 29 years old in good health and CMV-seropositive. The CDR3, as DNA: TGTGCCAGCAGTTACGAAGGGGGCTCCTACAATGAGCAGTTCTTC. Translation: CASSYEGGSYNEQFF.